Presented here are 8 T cell receptor beta chains from one specimen sequenced in a study of blood T cell repertoires in COVID-19. The protocol was immunoSEQ multiplex PCR, while the TCRdb copy is restricted to in-frame clones and leaves out a portion. This sample carries 150,000 or so clones, approximately 91% of them seen once, and the ten largest clones take approximately 2.3%. Sequenced: peripheral blood. These receptors all come from a woman in her 70s with acute or convalescent COVID-19.

The chain recombines TRBV6-5 with TRBJ2-2; D gene uncertain. V lost 2 bases to trimming and J lost 4 bases, with 14 bases between them. The germline V gene has CDR1 MNHEY and CDR2 SVGAGI. CDR3 size: 16 residues. The CDR3 coding sequence is TGTGCCAGCAGTTACAGCTGGGTCTCGGGCACCGGGGAGCTGTTTTTT. Encoded protein: CASSYSWVSGTGELFF.

CDR3 protein: CASSSDGTGGFREQYF. The CDR3 coding sequence is TGTGCCAGCAGCTCCGACGGGACAGGGGGGTTTCGGGAGCAGTACTTC. The chain has TRBV7-8 and TRBJ2-7, with 11 bases that match TRBD1. Germline V lookup: CDR1 SGHVS, CDR2 FQNEAQ. J gave up 7 bases and V 4 bases, and 12 bases lay outside the gene matches. This CDR3 region has 16 residues.

This chain connects TRBV5-6 to TRBJ2-5; the D gene is possibly TRBD1 (5 bases). The V end was cut by 0 bases, the J end by 5 bases, with 8 bases between. The CDR3 has 13 residues. Per germline, CDR1 SGHDT and CDR2 YYEEEE. The chain's CDR3 is CASSLVSGETQYF. The CDR3 DNA follows: TGTGCCAGCAGCTTGGTGTCAGGGGAGACCCAGTACTTC.

The chain joins TRBV6-6 to TRBJ2-7; 7 nucleotides agree with TRBD1. The CDR3 sequence is 14 residues long. Germline V gene data show CDR1 as MNHNY and CDR2 as SVGAGI (reference sequence). The junction had 5 bases not matched to a gene; V was cut back by 2 bases and J by 4 bases. In DNA, the CDR3 is TGTGCCAGCAGTTACCCAGACAGGGTGTACGAGCAGTACTTC. Translating it yields CASSYPDRVYEQYF.

This clone was detected a few times. The chain employs TRBV7-2 and TRBJ2-1, with TRBD2 as a possible D gene (6 bases). Germline CDR1 reads SGHTA; CDR2 reads FQGNSA. V lost 2 bases and J 8 bases, leaving 16 bases between the germline ends. CDR3 size: 15 residues. The CDR3: CASSLMEGPHHEQFF. CDR3 nucleotides: TGTGCCAGCAGCTTAATGGAGGGCCCGCACCATGAGCAGTTCTTC.

This chain joins TRBV13 and TRBJ2-3; 11 positions match TRBD1. Germline V CDR1 and CDR2: PRHDT, FYEKMQ (reference sequence). This CDR3 has 15 amino acids. V dropped 5 bases and J dropped 4; count of bases not matched to a gene: 5. CDR3 DNA sequence: TGTGCCAGCAGCCCCGGGACAGGGGGTGCAGATACGCAGTATTTT. Translated: CASSPGTGGADTQYF.

The chain couples TRBV21-1 to TRBJ1-3. TRBV21-1 is given as a pseudogene. CDR3 length equals 20 residues. In DNA form, the CDR3 reads TGTGCCAGCAGCAAAAGGAGTCGAACTAAGGGGACTCTCTCTGGAAACACCATATATTTT. Its translation is CASSKRSRTKGTLSGNTIYF.

Points on this clone: The DNA is left out, because the CDR3 cannot be placed on it with certainty; the CDR3 is given as TCRdb lists it. V usage is TRBV2 and J usage is TRBJ2-1; the tabulated D call, TRBD2, remains unverified against the DNA. Germline V gene data show CDR1 as SNHLY and CDR2 as FYNNEI. The CDR3 is 13 residues long, ends included. The CDR3 loop is CASIRDFGNEQFF.